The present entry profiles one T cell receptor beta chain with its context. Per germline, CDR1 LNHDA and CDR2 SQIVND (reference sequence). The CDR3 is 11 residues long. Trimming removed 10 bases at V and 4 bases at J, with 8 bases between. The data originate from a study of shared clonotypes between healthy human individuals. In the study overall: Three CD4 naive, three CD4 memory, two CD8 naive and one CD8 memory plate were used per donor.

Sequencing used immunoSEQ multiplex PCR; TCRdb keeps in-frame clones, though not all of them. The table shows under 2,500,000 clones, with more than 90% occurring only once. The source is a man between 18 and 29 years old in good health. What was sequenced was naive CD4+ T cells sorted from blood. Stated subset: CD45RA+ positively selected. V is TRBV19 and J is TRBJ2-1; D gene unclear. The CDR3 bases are TGTGCCACCTTTTCATACAATGAGCAGTTCTTC. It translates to CATFSYNEQFF. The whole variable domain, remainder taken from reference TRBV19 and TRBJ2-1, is DGGITQSPKYLFRKEGQNVTLSCEQNLNHDAMYWYRQDPGQGLRLIYYSQIVNDFQKGDIAEGYSVSREKKESFPLTVTSAQKNPTAFYLCATFSYNEQFFGPGTRLTVL.